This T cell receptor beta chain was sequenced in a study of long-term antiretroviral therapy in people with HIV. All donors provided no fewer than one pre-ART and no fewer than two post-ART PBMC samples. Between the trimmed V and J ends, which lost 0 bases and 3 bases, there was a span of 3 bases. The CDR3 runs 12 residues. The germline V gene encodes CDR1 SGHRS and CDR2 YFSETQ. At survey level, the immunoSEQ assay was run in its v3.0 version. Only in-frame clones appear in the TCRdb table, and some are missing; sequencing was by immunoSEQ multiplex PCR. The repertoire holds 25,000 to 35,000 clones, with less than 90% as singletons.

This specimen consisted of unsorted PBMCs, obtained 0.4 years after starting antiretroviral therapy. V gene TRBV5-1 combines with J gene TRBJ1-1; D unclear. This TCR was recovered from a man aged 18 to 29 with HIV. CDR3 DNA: TGCGCCAGCAGCTTGGGAGACACTGAAGCTTTCTTT. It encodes CASSLGDTEAFF.